Many counts were recorded for the clone carrying this T cell receptor (beta chain). Data came from immunoSEQ multiplex PCR; TCRdb stores just in-frame clones and leaves some out. The top ten hold 6% to 8% of the sample, which has 200,000 to 250,000 clones, about four fifths seen once. This sample is drawn from a study of blood T cell repertoires in COVID-19. Study in general: From T cells, B-cell-depleted T cells, or PBMCs came the material, which was cDNA or gDNA.

The CDR3 runs to 13 residues. Trimming at V came to 3 bases and at J to 11 bases, leaving 7 bases not matched to a gene. The V gene's germline CDR1 is SGHRS and CDR2 YFSETQ. The sequence was collected from a woman aged 80 or over with COVID-19, enrolled during active disease. The sample was peripheral blood. V and J are TRBV5-1 and TRBJ1-2; 10 nucleotides match TRBD1. The CDR3 loop is CASSSDRGRVYTF. For the CDR3, the DNA is TGCGCCAGCAGCTCCGACAGGGGGCGCGTATACACCTTC.